This T cell receptor beta chain originates from a study of vaccination effects on CD4 cells after COVID-19 (dated by TCRdb to between 2021 and 2024). Turning to the overall study: Each participant received two doses of an mRNA SARS-CoV-2 vaccine, either BNT162b2 or mRNA-1273. Pre-vaccine samples from a couple of convalescent patients were drawn 16 days and one week before the first dose, 142 and 148 days after COVID-19 diagnosis. The study compared SARS-CoV-2 spike-specific CD4+ TCR repertoires before and after mRNA vaccination in COVID-19 convalescent patients and infection-naive vaccine recipients. A total of 9 to 11 COVID-19 convalescent patients and several SARS-CoV-2-naive healthy vaccine recipients were included in the full study. In the study, cultures from other donors were sequenced using the Oncomine TCR Beta short-read assay on an Illumina iSeq 100.

In the ViraFEST assay, PBMC were stimulated with viral peptide pools, and TCR sequencing was then used to find antigen-specific CD4+ T cell clonotypes based on their expansion. After around ten days of culture, CD4+ T cells were isolated with the EasySep CD4+ T cell isolation kit. Convalescent patients had PCR-confirmed SARS-CoV-2 infection between March and December 2020, before Alpha, Beta and Delta variants emerged in the United States. Each well held some 1.9 million PBMC cultured in IMDM containing approximately 5.3% human AB serum, roughly 9.9 IU/ml IL-2 and gentamicin, along with roughly 10 ug/ml peptides. On days 3 and 7, half of the culture medium was replaced with fresh IL-2-containing medium. Unless otherwise noted, each peptide stimulation condition was cultured in triplicate wells. PBMC were separated from whole blood using Ficoll-Paque Plus gradient centrifugation and were then either cryopreserved at -140C or used fresh. The QIAamp micro DNA kit was used to extract genomic DNA from the cultured CD4+ T cells.

Study-level results and caveats: Marked clonal contraction was observed in both infection-induced and vaccine-induced clones at late post-vaccination timepoints, consistent with waning T cell responses. Only a small number of convalescent patients were included, and no early post-infection timepoints were available, which limited the study. For convalescent patients, new clones induced by the vaccine made up most of the post-vaccine spike-reactive repertoire, and these new clones were largely distinct from the clones induced by infection.

According to the germline V gene, CDR1 reads SNHLY and CDR2 reads FYNNEI. The CDR3 numbers 14 residues from cysteine through phenylalanine. Only CDR3 DNA remains: 42 bases, in frame from the first base. The V end loses 8 bases and the J end loses 0 bases, and a stretch of 11 bases separates them. Libraries were prepared through the immunoSEQ multiplex PCR assay. DNA from the cultured, isolated CD4+ T cells was subjected to TCR beta CDR3 sequencing. Per the original workflow: The analysis removed non-productive TCR sequences, trimmed reads to the CDR3 region, and retained only CDR3s that were 7 or more amino acids long. Antigen-specific clonotypes were identified with the MANAFEST web app by comparing expansion in peptide wells against reference cultures. Positive clones required FDR<0.05 expansion versus reference and all other wells, odds ratio above 5, and frequency above 0.1% in two replicate wells. A clonotype was defined as cross-reactive if the clonotype was significantly expanded both in SARS-CoV-2 spike wells and in at least one common cold coronavirus spike condition. Using the stringdist R package, CDR3 similarity was measured by Levenshtein distance, and unrooted trees were constructed with ape in R 3.6.1. TCRdb took over this immuneACCESS table, retaining in-frame rearrangements with V and J assigned. Such tables are incomplete; in checked studies, under half of the missing clones stem from an unresolved V gene, and the remainder is unexplained. The V and J calls and clone size were taken over from that table, and D and trimming were inferred from the DNA. The sample has 40,000 to 50,000 clones on record, around 74% of them singletons. Together, the top ten hold roughly 27% of the sample.

Details on this clone: Its cognate antigen has yet to be identified. No base-level quality is on record; no much larger clone is a single base apart.

Recombination connected TRBV2 to TRBJ1-3, with an unclear D gene assignment. The source is a human donor who had a prior SARS-CoV-2 infection. The sequenced sample was CD4+ T cells from PBMCs cultured with a peptide pool, obtained before COVID-19 vaccination. The sequenced DNA is TGTGCCAGCTTGGAACAGCTCTCTGGAAACACCATATATTTT. Its protein product is CASLEQLSGNTIYF.